One and the same sample provided the 9 T cell receptor beta chains below, sequenced in a study of read filtering for tumor transcriptome and immune sequencing (TCRdb year 2020). TCRdb shows the sequencer as Illumina HiSeq 4000. The Immunoverse kit was used to build TCR libraries from 400 ng RNA, with molecular barcoded adaptors covering alpha/delta and beta/gamma chains. TCRdb cleaned the public reads at Q25 with fastp, built clones with MiXCR and kept in-frame beta chains. Every CDR3 protein is listed once, alongside the most common genes and DNA of its rows. In all, the sample holds some 140,000 distinct CDR3 sequences, and roughly 13% of those were seen once. The ten largest clonotypes hold about 7.7% of the sample. Sequenced input: a population of CD138-negative cells sorted from bone marrow. The intended sense of this specimen's cell subset or site label: bone marrow mononuclear cells depleted of CD138+ plasma/myeloma cells by negative magnetic selection. These receptors were collected from a donor at least 40 years old with multiple myeloma.

This clonotype occurred many times. The genes are TRBV29-1 and TRBJ2-2; 8 bases are shared with TRBD1. V dropped 6 bases and J dropped 4; count of bases not matched to a gene: 7. This CDR3 has 14 amino acids. Germline V gene sequence: CDR1 SQVTM, CDR2 ANQGSEA. CDR3 DNA: TGCAGCGTCACGGACAGGGACGTCACCGGGGAGCTGTTTTTT. Translated: CSVTDRDVTGELFF.

Details on this clonotype: A far larger clone is just one base off, so this is likely a read error. V gene TRBV5-5 combines with J gene TRBJ2-1, with 10 bases lining up with TRBD2. V trimming: 3 bases; J trimming: 9 bases; junction bases outside the gene matches: 15. The CDR3 loop spans 17 amino acids. CDR1 and CDR2 (germline): SGHKS, YYEKEE (reference sequence). CDR3 sequence (DNA): TGTGCCAGCAGCTCGCCCCTCTCTAGCGGGAGACGCGGTGAGCAGTTCTTC. Its protein is CASSSPLSSGRRGEQFF.

This clonotype was recorded at least ten times. The chain employs TRBV13 and TRBJ1-2; D gene ambiguous. Germline loops: CDR1 PRHDT, CDR2 FYEKMQ (reference sequence). This CDR3 is built from 13 residues. V gave up 2 bases and J gave up 4 bases, with 8 bases separating them. The CDR3 spells CASSLLRSYGYTF. The CDR3 nucleotides are TGTGCCAGCAGCTTACTGAGGAGCTATGGCTACACCTTC.

There are many counts of this clonotype. The chain joins TRBV5-4 to TRBJ1-1; 7 bases match TRBD1. Unmatched junction bases numbered 6, after V lost 3 bases and J lost 1 base. From germline, CDR1 is SGHNT and CDR2 YYREEE (reference sequence). This CDR3 contains 15 residues. The CDR3 reads CASSYTGARNTEAFF. CDR3 nucleotides: TGTGCCAGCAGCTATACAGGGGCCCGGAACACTGAAGCTTTCTTT.

There are many counts of this clonotype. The CDR3 DNA is TGTGCCACCAGGGGGGACAGGGTGGCTGAAGCTTTCTTT. Its translation: CATRGDRVAEAFF. The chain employs TRBV24-1 and TRBJ1-1; the match to TRBD1 covers 9 bases. Trimming at V came to 7 bases and at J to 6 bases, leaving 5 bases not matched to a gene. The germline V gene has CDR1 KGHDR and CDR2 SFDVKD. CDR3 length equals 13 residues.

This clonotype was seen at least ten times. The chain uses TRBV5-1 and TRBJ1-1, with a weak D call TRBD1 (5 bases). There are 13 residues in the CDR3. V was shortened by 5 bases and J by 1 base, with 9 bases between the two germline ends. Germline CDR1 and CDR2: SGHRS and YFSETQ. CDR3 coding DNA: TGCGCCAGCAGGTCTACAGGGAACACTGAAGCTTTCTTT. Translating it yields CASRSTGNTEAFF.

Worth noting for this clonotype: It may be a read error: a sequence one base away is much more abundant. V and J are TRBV11-2 and TRBJ2-1, with 10 positions matching TRBD2. CDR1 and CDR2 (germline): SGHAT, FQNNGV. J gave up 12 bases and V 5 bases, and 10 bases lay outside the gene matches. There are 14 residues in the CDR3. CDR3 nucleotides: TGTGCCAGCAGCGAAGAAGCGGGAGGGGTTGGGCAGTTCTTC. Translating it yields CASSEEAGGVGQFF.

In this sample, this clonotype turned up many times. This chain joins TRBV12-3 or TRBV12-4 and TRBJ2-7; a possible D gene is TRBD2 (6 bases). The CDR3 runs 13 residues. V was shortened by 5 bases and J by 4 bases, with 12 bases between the two germline ends. CDR3 in amino acids: CASSPSTSYEQYF. In DNA form, the CDR3 reads TGTGCCAGCAGTCCCTCGACTAGTTACGAGCAGTACTTC.

On this clonotype itself: A much larger clonotype is one base distant, so this may be a read error. The V and J genes are TRBV12-3 or TRBV12-4 and TRBJ2-1; the D gene is possibly TRBD1 (5 bases). There are 13 residues in the CDR3. Trimming removed 8 bases from V and 9 bases from J, with 17 bases in between. CDR3 in amino acids: CASGSGASSEQFF. For the CDR3, the DNA is TGTGCCAGCGGTTCTGGGGCGTCCAGTGAGCAGTTCTTC.